The TCR beta chain under discussion was sequenced for a study of OX40 agonist ivuxolimab in advanced cancers. Across the whole study: The study treated patients with ivuxolimab, an agonistic anti-OX40 (CD134) antibody. Three patients responded partially, comprising one with hepatocellular carcinoma and two with cutaneous melanoma. Eligibility rules accepted prior anti-PD-1, anti-PD-L1 or anti-CTLA-4 therapy, and approximately 40% had some.

From germline, CDR1 is PRHDT and CDR2 FYEKMQ (reference sequence). The V and J ends lost 1 base and 0 bases respectively, with 4 bases between them. The CDR3 spans 14 residues. Some clones are missing from TCRdb's copy, which holds only in-frame ones; the method was immunoSEQ multiplex PCR. The sample contains about 58,000 clones, around 90% of which appear only once. This clone was found once. This chain connects TRBV13 to TRBJ1-3; D is unclear. Sequences were derived from CD4+ or CD8+ T cells sorted from blood, sampled in a trial of the OX40 agonist ivuxolimab. The sequence derives from an adult with an advanced solid tumor such as melanoma, head and neck, liver or kidney cancer. The DNA of the CDR3 is TGTGCCAGCAGCTTAGCCTTCTCTGGAAACACCATATATTTT. As protein: CASSLAFSGNTIYF.